These T cell receptor beta chains were read from a single sample in a study of T cells after posttransplantation cyclophosphamide. Here immunoSEQ multiplex PCR was the method, and the copy in TCRdb shows in-frame clones only, minus some. The sample shows about 6,400 clones, just under 75% of them seen only once. The starting material was PBMCs, obtained roughly 45 months after allogeneic stem cell transplant with posttransplant cyclophosphamide. Receptors were obtained from a young adult male patient who received an allogeneic stem cell transplant from a related donor, was CMV-positive, and had acute GVHD only. Among the T cells, some may be from the graft donor. CDR3s include the opening cysteine and the closing phenylalanine or tryptophan. Fields, in order: CDR3 protein, CDR3 DNA, V gene, clone size, D gene, J gene. D genes are given only for firm matches. Clone size appears in some rows only: once, few, many, or a class for an expanded clone.

CASGLVLGTSVVTGELFF TGTGCTAGTGGTTTGGTATTGGGGACTAGCGTGGTCACCGGGGAGCTGTTTTTT TRBV12-5 NA TRBD2 TRBJ2-2
CASSLGSGTGGSGYTF TGTGCCAGCAGCTTAGGATCCGGGACAGGGGGCTCTGGCTACACCTTC TRBV5-6 once TRBD1 TRBJ1-2
CASSIDRLYNEQFF TGTGCCAGCAGCATTGACAGGTTATACAATGAGCAGTTCTTC TRBV9 NA NA TRBJ2-1
CASSPRAGLYQETQYF TGTGCCAGCAGCCCGAGGGCGGGATTGTACCAAGAGACCCAGTACTTC TRBV5-6 NA NA TRBJ2-5
CASSLEGGTEAFF TGTGCCAGCAGCTTAGAAGGGGGCACTGAAGCTTTCTTT TRBV7-2 NA NA TRBJ1-1
CASSPWGGDVTLAKNIQYF TGCGCCAGCAGCCCATGGGGAGGAGACGTAACTCTAGCCAAAAACATTCAGTACTTC TRBV4-1 NA NA TRBJ2-4
CASSEAITAYYGYTF TGTGCCAGCAGTGAAGCCATAACAGCATACTATGGCTACACCTTC TRBV6-1 NA NA TRBJ1-2
CASSKGSLGTGTYEQYF TGCGCCAGCAGTAAGGGCTCCCTCGGGACAGGGACCTACGAGCAGTACTTC TRBV10-1 NA TRBD1 TRBJ2-7
CASNRQGGTDTQYF TGTGCCAGCAATAGACAGGGAGGCACAGATACGCAGTATTTT TRBV2 NA TRBD1 TRBJ2-3
CASSIGLAGGPSTDTQYF TGTGCCAGTAGTATCGGACTAGCGGGGGGCCCTAGCACAGATACGCAGTATTTT TRBV19 NA TRBD2 TRBJ2-3
CASSFASGGTTEAFF TGTGCCAGCAGCTTTGCGTCAGGGGGGACGACTGAAGCTTTCTTT TRBV7-2 NA TRBD1 TRBJ1-1
CASSYTTGGSNEQFF TGTGCCAGCAGTTACACGACAGGGGGGAGCAATGAGCAGTTCTTC TRBV6-5 NA TRBD1 TRBJ2-1
CASSKDRGSEQYF TGTGCCAGCAGTAAGGACAGGGGTAGCGAGCAGTACTTC TRBV7-2 NA TRBD1 TRBJ2-7
CASSGSEDHSGANVLTF TGTGCCAGCAGTGGCAGCGAAGATCACTCTGGGGCCAACGTCCTGACTTTC TRBV25-1 NA NA TRBJ2-6
CASSAGNYGYTF TGTGCCAGCAGTGCGGGGAACTATGGCTACACCTTC TRBV2 few NA TRBJ1-2
CASSQDYGVLHGYTF TGTGCCAGCAGCCAAGATTACGGGGTGCTACATGGCTACACCTTC TRBV4-2 NA NA TRBJ1-2